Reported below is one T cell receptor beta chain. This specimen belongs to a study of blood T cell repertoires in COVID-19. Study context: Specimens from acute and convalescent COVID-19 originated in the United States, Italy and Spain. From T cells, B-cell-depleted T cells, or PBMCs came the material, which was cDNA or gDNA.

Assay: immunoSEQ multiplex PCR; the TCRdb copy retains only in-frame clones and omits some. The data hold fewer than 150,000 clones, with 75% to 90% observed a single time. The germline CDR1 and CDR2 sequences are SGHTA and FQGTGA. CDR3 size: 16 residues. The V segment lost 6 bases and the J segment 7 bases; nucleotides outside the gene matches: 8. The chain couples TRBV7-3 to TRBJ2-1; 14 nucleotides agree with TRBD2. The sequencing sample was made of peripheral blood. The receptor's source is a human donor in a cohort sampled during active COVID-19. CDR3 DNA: TGTGCCAGCAGTCCCGGACTAGCGGGGGGAGGGAATGAGCAGTTCTTC. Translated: CASSPGLAGGGNEQFF.